This TCR beta chain was recovered during a study of CD8 T cells in ankylosing spondylitis. Notes on the study in general: Previously reported in reactive arthritis synovial fluid and blood were some of the motif variants.

The table lists this clonotype with a few counts. Antigen specificity is unknown. It was by quantitative 5'-RACE with molecular barcodes that TCR beta libraries were made. TCRdb re-derived calls from the 5' RACE reads in MiXCR, one entry per CDR3 protein. The table records more than 250,000 distinct CDR3 sequences, more than 9% of them present only once. Sequenced input: blood, either unsorted or a sorted T cell fraction (not recorded which). This sequence originates from a female donor with ankylosing spondylitis or in good health (not recorded which).

The CDR3 region has the DNA TGTGCCAGCAGGGAGCGGGAGACATCCTACGAGCAGTACTTC. Translated: CASRERETSYEQYF. This rearrangement joins TRBV7-9 to TRBJ2-7; TRBD2 matches at 8 bases. Trimming at V came to 6 bases and at J to 1 base, leaving 5 bases not matched to a gene. Germline CDR1 SEHNR, CDR2 FQNEAQ (reference sequence). The CDR3 consists of 14 residues.